These 5 T cell receptor beta chains came from one sample sequenced in a study of PD-1 blockade in classical Hodgkin lymphoma. Each of the patients experienced relapse following autologous stem cell transplantation, and their brentuximab vedotin exposure differed. Libraries were prepared by immunoSEQ multiplex PCR; TCRdb keeps only in-frame clonotypes and omits some of them. The table includes approximately 150,000 clones, around 84% detected once. The sample here was peripheral blood mononuclear cells (PBMCs), taken before the second cycle of nivolumab. These receptors were obtained from a human donor with classical Hodgkin lymphoma.

The chain combines TRBV18 with TRBJ2-5; TRBD1 agrees at 7 bases. The V and J ends lost 1 base and 2 bases, in that order; junction bases with no gene match: 4. The CDR3 extends over 15 amino acids. The germline gives CDR1 KGHSH, CDR2 LQKENI. CDR3 nucleotide sequence: TGTGCCAGCTCACCACAGACAGGGCTACAAGAGACCCAGTACTTC. It codes for CASSPQTGLQETQYF.

The V gene is TRBV4-3, the J gene TRBJ2-7, with 11 bases that match TRBD1. V trimming: 3 bases; J trimming: 3 bases; junction bases outside the gene matches: 7. The CDR3 has 16 amino acids. Germline assignment: CDR1 LGHNA and CDR2 YSLEER. The CDR3 region is CASSQDTGTGGYEQYF. CDR3 sequence (DNA): TGCGCCAGCAGCCAGGATACCGGGACAGGGGGCTACGAGCAGTACTTC.

The chain carries TRBV6-5 and TRBJ2-7; 7 bases are a match to TRBD2. V shed 8 bases, J shed 3 bases, and the junction held 7 bases outside the gene matches. The germline V gene has CDR1 MNHEY and CDR2 SVGAGI. The CDR3 has 13 amino acids. CDR3 region: CASRRGRGYEQYF. The CDR3 bases are TGTGCCAGCCGTCGGGGGAGGGGCTACGAGCAGTACTTC.

This clone was seen more than once but under ten times. The genes are TRBV25-1 and TRBJ1-2; D ambiguous. CDR1 and CDR2 (germline): MGHDK, SYGVNS. The CDR3 covers 14 residues. V was trimmed by 7 bases and J by 4 bases, leaving 16 bases between them. The CDR3 reads CASIGSESGYGYTF. The CDR3 nucleotides read TGTGCCAGCATCGGTTCGGAGTCTGGCTATGGCTACACCTTC.

This chain connects TRBV5-4 to TRBJ1-2; D remains ambiguous. Per the germline V gene, CDR1 is SGHNT and CDR2 is YYREEE (reference sequence). Trimming stripped 0 bases from V and 0 bases from J, with 15 bases between. The CDR3 runs to 17 residues. CDR3 residues: CASSLAVGQLANYGYTF. The CDR3 DNA follows: TGTGCCAGCAGCTTGGCGGTCGGGCAGTTAGCTAACTATGGCTACACCTTC.